The T cell receptor beta chain under discussion was sequenced for a study of blood T cells in healthy people across ages. Then a second PCR, running roughly 7 to 11 cycles, was carried out with a sample-barcoded 5' primer and a J-beta primer mix. MiXCR was run by TCRdb on the 5' RACE reads, yielding one entry per CDR3 protein. This table has roughly 1.4 million distinct CDR3 sequences, 55% to 75% appearing once. This CDR3 is built from 17 residues. Germline CDR1 is SGHRS and CDR2 is YFSETQ. Details on this clonotype: Its antigen remains unknown.

Regarding the study as a whole: The recorded TCR beta diversity per million T cells decreased in a roughly linear manner with age. Diversity of TCR beta correlated strongly with naive T cell percentage.

V usage is TRBV5-1 and J usage is TRBJ2-4; D might be TRBD2 (6 bases). The closer fit of TRBJ2-7 to the DNA end suggests the J call may be wrong. The sequenced material came from blood. The sequence was obtained from a man in his late teens or twenties in good health. DNA of the CDR3: TGCGCCAGCAGCCCAACTTATCTAGCGTTGGCCTCCTACGAGCAGTACTTC. Its translation is CASSPTYLALASYEQYF.